The 22 T cell receptor beta chains presented below share a single source sample, sequenced in a study of graft-versus-host responses after intestinal transplantation. Data came from immunoSEQ multiplex PCR; TCRdb stores just in-frame clones and leaves some out. The profile shows fewer than 55,000 clones, approximately 95% of them singletons. These TCRs are of unknown antigen specificity. The material was unstimulated CD8+ T cells sorted from spleen or lymph node cells, obtained before transplant. The source is a human donor who was the organ donor for an intestinal transplant.

The rearrangement uses TRBV5-1 and TRBJ1-5; D is perhaps TRBD1 (5 bases). Trimming shortened V by 4 bases and J by 1 base, and 21 bases separated the two germline ends. Germline-derived CDR1 and CDR2 are SGHRS and YFSETQ. CDR3 length equals 18 residues. CDR3 bases: TGCGCCAGCAGCCTGGCCCAGGGTGGTACGGTGAGCAATCAGCCCCAGCATTTT. The encoded protein is CASSLAQGGTVSNQPQHF.

The DNA of the CDR3 is TGCGCCAGCAGCCAAGGACAGGGGGCGTCTGAAGCTTTCTTT. Protein sequence: CASSQGQGASEAFF. The chain has TRBV4-3 and TRBJ1-1, with 10 positions matching TRBD1. Germline V CDR1 and CDR2: LGHNA, YSLEER. The CDR3 length is 14 residues. Unmatched junction bases numbered 2, after V lost 1 base and J lost 6 bases.

The chain carries TRBV15 and TRBJ2-5; 8 bases fit TRBD1. Germline CDR1 reads LNHNV; CDR2 reads YYDKDF (reference sequence). The J segment lost 2 bases and the V segment lost 0 bases, leaving 5 bases of the junction unmatched. The CDR3 length is 16 residues. Here the CDR3 reads CATSRDYGQGQETQYF. In nucleotides, the CDR3 is TGTGCCACCAGCAGAGATTACGGACAGGGACAAGAGACCCAGTACTTC.

The count of this clone is one. The chain recombines TRBV30 with TRBJ1-1; D is unclear. The CDR3 has 12 residues. V was shortened by 4 bases and J by 2 bases, with 8 bases between the two germline ends. CDR1 and CDR2 from the germline V gene are GTSNPN and SVGIG (reference sequence). CDR3 sequence (DNA): TGTGCCTGGAACGGAGACAACACTGAAGCTTTCTTT. Amino acids: CAWNGDNTEAFF.

This rearrangement joins TRBV4-1 to TRBJ1-1; D not certain. This CDR3 region has 15 residues. Germline CDR1 and CDR2: MGHRA and YSYEKL. Trimming cost V 2 bases and J 1 base, with 11 bases left between them. Here the CDR3 DNA reads TGCGCCAGCAGCCAAAGTTCGTGGGGGAACACTGAAGCTTTCTTT. Translation gives CASSQSSWGNTEAFF.

The V and J genes are TRBV7-8 and TRBJ2-1, with D perhaps assigned TRBD1 or TRBD2 (5 bases each). The CDR3 extends over 15 amino acids. Trimming pared 2 bases from V and 4 bases from J, leaving 12 bases between. Germline-derived CDR1 and CDR2 are SGHVS and FQNEAQ. The CDR3 nucleotides are TGTGCCAGCAGCTTAACTCCGGGGCTTTACAATGAGCAGTTCTTC. Its protein product is CASSLTPGLYNEQFF.

The rearrangement links TRBV21-1 to TRBJ2-4; the table's D call, TRBD1, has no DNA check behind it. TRBV21-1 is assigned pseudogene status. The CDR3 is 18 residues long. The CDR3 nucleotides are TGTGCCAGCAGCAAACCCGATGGACAGGGAAGCGCCAAAAACATTCAGTACTTC. It codes for CASSKPDGQGSAKNIQYF.

The V and J genes are TRBV5-1 and TRBJ2-7; D gene uncertain. CDR1 SGHRS and CDR2 YFSETQ come from the germline V gene. This CDR3 region has 14 residues. With 0 bases removed from V and 4 bases from J, the gap between germline ends came to 11 bases. CDR3 coding DNA: TGCGCCAGCAGCTTGGCTTGGGGAAGTTACGAGCAGTACTTC. Translating gives CASSLAWGSYEQYF.

This chain connects TRBV18 to TRBJ2-7; no reliable D call. With 3 bases removed from V and 4 bases from J, the gap between germline ends came to 10 bases. The CDR3 contains 13 residues. The germline V gene encodes CDR1 KGHSH and CDR2 LQKENI. CDR3: CASSPPGAYEQYF. CDR3 bases: TGTGCCAGCTCACCGCCCGGAGCTTACGAGCAGTACTTC.

V and J are TRBV4-3 and TRBJ2-7; TRBD2 is a possible D gene (6 bases). CDR1 is LGHNA, CDR2 YSLEER, per germline. V lost 8 bases and J lost 0, with 14 bases in between. The CDR3 spans 14 residues. CDR3 DNA sequence: TGCGCCAGCTCCGTTTGGAGGGACTCCTACGAGCAGTACTTC. The encoded protein is CASSVWRDSYEQYF.

The rearrangement joins TRBV5-4 to TRBJ2-7; TRBD1 is a possible D gene (6 bases). Germline values: CDR1 SGHNT, CDR2 YYREEE (reference sequence). V lost 0 bases to trimming and J lost 1 base, with 8 bases between them. The CDR3 length is 14 residues. CDR3 amino acids: CASSLAGQSYEQYF. DNA of the CDR3: TGTGCCAGCAGCTTGGCTGGACAGTCCTACGAGCAGTACTTC.

V gene TRBV5-4 combines with J gene TRBJ1-2; 8 bases fit TRBD1. Germline V gives CDR1 SGHNT, CDR2 YYREEE (reference sequence). The CDR3 is 15 amino acids. The trim removed 0 bases at V and 1 base at J, leaving 2 bases unmatched. CDR3 in amino acids: CASSLGGQDNYGYTF. CDR3 bases: TGTGCCAGCAGCTTGGGGGGACAGGATAACTATGGCTACACCTTC. The full variable domain, rest sourced from reference TRBV5-4 and TRBJ1-2, is ETGVTQSPTHLIKTRGQQVTLRCSSQSGHNTVSWYQQALGQGPQFIFQYYREEENGRGNFPPRFSGLQFPNYSSELNVNALELDDSALYLCASSLGGQDNYGYTFGSGTRLTVV.

The rearrangement uses TRBV13 and TRBJ2-4; the D gene is possibly TRBD1 (7 bases). V shed 0 bases and J shed 0 bases, with 12 bases lying between them. The CDR3 has 17 amino acids. Germline CDR1 PRHDT, CDR2 FYEKMQ (reference sequence). The CDR3 DNA reads as TGTGCCAGCAGCTTAGGCTCAGGGGGACTAGCCAAAAACATTCAGTACTTC. Its translation is CASSLGSGGLAKNIQYF.

CDR3 sequence: CASSQDGRVGWMETQYF. The CDR3, as DNA: TGTGCCAGCAGCCAAGATGGACGGGTTGGGTGGATGGAGACCCAGTACTTC. The V gene is TRBV14, the J gene TRBJ2-5; no reliable D call. The CDR3 length is 17 residues. The V end lost 0 bases, the J end lost 5 bases, and 19 bases lay between the germline ends. In germline, CDR1 is SGHDN, CDR2 FVKESK.

The chain has TRBV28 and TRBJ2-1, with D perhaps being TRBD1 or TRBD2 (5 bases each). The germline V gene has CDR1 MDHEN and CDR2 SYDVKM. V lost 6 bases to trimming and J lost 4 bases, with 22 bases between them. The CDR3 sequence is 17 residues long. The CDR3 loop is CASSSGSQGVGYNEQFF. In nucleotides, the CDR3 is TGTGCCAGCAGCTCAGGTTCCCAGGGAGTGGGTTACAATGAGCAGTTCTTC.

The rearrangement uses TRBV28 and TRBJ2-7; D is unresolved. Trimming removed 5 bases at V and 4 bases at J, with 12 bases between. The CDR3 consists of 13 residues. Germline lookup yields CDR1 MDHEN and CDR2 SYDVKM. The CDR3 is CASSVGRNYEQYF. The DNA for the CDR3 is TGTGCCAGCAGTGTCGGACGGAATTACGAGCAGTACTTC.

V gene TRBV13 combines with J gene TRBJ2-3; the match to TRBD1 covers 10 bases. The CDR3 consists of 17 residues. Trimming at V came to 5 bases and at J to 1 base, leaving 9 bases not matched to a gene. CDR1 and CDR2 (germline): PRHDT, FYEKMQ (reference sequence). This chain's CDR3 is CASSTRTGGDRTDTQYF. CDR3 DNA: TGTGCCAGCAGCACCCGGACAGGGGGGGACCGCACAGATACGCAGTATTTT. The full variable domain, in which reference TRBV13 and TRBJ2-3 provide the parts outside the CDR3, is AAGVIQSPRHLIKEKRETATLKCYPIPRHDTVYWYQQGPGQDPQFLISFYEKMQSDKGSIPDRFSAQQFSDYHSELNMSSLELGDSALYFCASSTRTGGDRTDTQYFGPGTRLTVL.

V usage is TRBV30 and J usage is TRBJ1-1; possible D gene TRBD1, 5 bases. The CDR3 is 12 residues long. The germline CDR1 and CDR2 sequences are GTSNPN and SVGIG (reference sequence). Deletions cut 3 bases from V and 7 bases from J, with 12 bases between. CDR3 sequence: CAWRRGGGEAFF. CDR3 nucleotide sequence: TGTGCCTGGAGACGGGGCGGCGGTGAAGCTTTCTTT.

This sequence joins TRBV7-8 and TRBJ1-3; D is perhaps TRBD1 (5 bases). The germline V gene has CDR1 SGHVS and CDR2 FQNEAQ. V lost 4 bases, J lost 0 bases, and 19 bases lay in between. The CDR3 loop spans 18 amino acids. CDR3 amino acids: CASSWPSLEGDSGNTIYF. CDR3 sequence (DNA): TGTGCCAGCAGCTGGCCGTCGCTGGAAGGGGACTCTGGAAACACCATATATTTT.

The rearrangement joins TRBV5-5 to TRBJ2-1; 9 nucleotides match TRBD1. The CDR3 spans 15 residues. Germline V gene sequence: CDR1 SGHKS, CDR2 YYEKEE (reference sequence). V was clipped by 1 base and J by 8 bases; unmatched bases: 7. The CDR3 reads CASSLSQTGGYEQFF. The CDR3 DNA follows: TGTGCCAGCAGCTTGAGCCAGACAGGGGGATATGAGCAGTTCTTC.

In this sample, this clone turned up a few times. The rearrangement links TRBV27 to TRBJ2-7; D uncertain. V dropped 3 bases and J dropped 3 bases, with 6 bases sitting between them. This CDR3 is 12 amino acids long. In germline, CDR1 is MNHEY, CDR2 SMNVEV (reference sequence). CDR3 residues: CASSFLGYEQYF. CDR3 DNA sequence: TGTGCCAGCAGTTTCCTCGGCTACGAGCAGTACTTC.

This chain links TRBV28 with TRBJ1-2, with D tentatively TRBD1 (5 bases). The CDR3 extends over 14 amino acids. The ends were cut back, 5 bases at V and 7 bases at J, with 17 bases in the middle. Germline V lookup: CDR1 MDHEN, CDR2 SYDVKM. As DNA, the CDR3 is TGTGCCAGCAGTGGGGGGTACGCCAAGGGTGGCTACACCTTC. The encoded protein is CASSGGYAKGGYTF.